The clone carrying this T cell receptor (beta chain) was counted between two and nine times. Its target is not known. Baseline, cycle 4 day 1, and cycle 7 day 1 were the blood sampling points. This sample is part of a study of OX40 agonist ivuxolimab in advanced cancers. On the study more broadly: Patients were given ivuxolimab, an antibody that agonizes OX40 (CD134). Patients received intravenous ivuxolimab every 2 weeks at 0.01 to 10 mg/kg.

General study points: In the 0.1 to 3.0 mg/kg range, CD4+ and CD8+ blood T cells had expanded clonally by week 6.

Assay: immunoSEQ multiplex PCR; the TCRdb copy retains only in-frame clones and omits some. The sample yields some 90,000 clones, roughly 87% seen once. V was pared by 4 bases and J by 3 bases, with 4 bases of the junction left unmatched. CDR3 length: 16 amino acids. Germline values: CDR1 LNHDA, CDR2 SQIVND (reference sequence). The sample was CD4+ or CD8+ T cells sorted from blood, taken in a trial of the OX40 agonist ivuxolimab. The clonotype was recovered from an adult with an advanced solid tumor such as melanoma, head and neck, liver or kidney cancer. The chain joins TRBV19 to TRBJ2-2; the match to TRBD1 covers 11 bases. The CDR3 reads CASSKRTGGDTGELFF. Here the CDR3 DNA reads TGTGCCAGTAGTAAACGGACAGGGGGCGACACCGGGGAGCTGTTTTTT.